The present T cell receptor beta chain was sequenced within a study of regulatory T cells in long-lasting Graves disease. Germline CDR1 reads MDHEN; CDR2 reads SYDVKM. This CDR3 region has 15 residues. The germline V and J ends were trimmed by 6 bases and 2 bases, with 17 bases remaining between them. The TCR beta library used iRepertoire HTBI primers with Arm-PCR amplification of CDR3. TCRdb re-derived calls from the multiplex PCR reads in MiXCR, one entry per CDR3 protein. The table has 620,000 or so distinct CDR3 sequences, approximately 15% seen once. As for time point: newly diagnosed GD, antithyroid drugs for less than 3 months. PBMCs were the source of the RNA used for TCR sequencing. Patients met American Thyroid Association criteria for Graves' disease. This clonotype was seen repeatedly, ten times or more. These data also featured in a second study, about T cells in Graves' hyperthyroidism and ophthalmopathy.

The material was peripheral blood mononuclear cells (PBMCs), obtained at new diagnosis, from a patient treated with antithyroid drugs. This TCR derives from a woman aged 25-40 years with Graves disease. The gene calls are TRBV28 and TRBJ2-7; weak D call: TRBD1 (5 bases). This CDR3 is CASSPIGAGPYEQYF. CDR3 DNA sequence: TGTGCCAGCAGCCCGATTGGGGCAGGGCCCTACGAGCAGTACTTC.